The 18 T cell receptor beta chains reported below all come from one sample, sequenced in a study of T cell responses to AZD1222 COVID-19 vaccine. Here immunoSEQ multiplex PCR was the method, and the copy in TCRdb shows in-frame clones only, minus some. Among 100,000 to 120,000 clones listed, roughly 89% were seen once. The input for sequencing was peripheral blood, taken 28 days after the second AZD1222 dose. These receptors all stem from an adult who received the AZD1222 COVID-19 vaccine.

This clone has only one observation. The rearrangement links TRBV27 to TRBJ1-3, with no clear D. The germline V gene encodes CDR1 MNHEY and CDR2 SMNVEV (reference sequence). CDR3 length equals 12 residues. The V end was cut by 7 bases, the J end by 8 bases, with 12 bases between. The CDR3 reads CASKRGGYTIYF. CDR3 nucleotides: TGTGCCAGCAAACGGGGAGGATACACCATATATTTT.

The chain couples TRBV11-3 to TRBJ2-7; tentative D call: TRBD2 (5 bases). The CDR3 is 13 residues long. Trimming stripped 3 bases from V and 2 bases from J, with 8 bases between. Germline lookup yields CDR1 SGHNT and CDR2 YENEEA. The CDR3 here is CASSFGLAYEQYF. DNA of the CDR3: TGTGCCAGCAGCTTCGGACTCGCCTACGAGCAGTACTTC.

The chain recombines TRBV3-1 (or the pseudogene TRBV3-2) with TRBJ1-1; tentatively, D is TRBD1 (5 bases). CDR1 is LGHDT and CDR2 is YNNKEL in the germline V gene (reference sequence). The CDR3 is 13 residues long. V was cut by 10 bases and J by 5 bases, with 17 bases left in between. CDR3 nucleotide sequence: TGTGCCACCACACATTGGGGGGAAACTGAAGCTTTCTTT. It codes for CATTHWGETEAFF.

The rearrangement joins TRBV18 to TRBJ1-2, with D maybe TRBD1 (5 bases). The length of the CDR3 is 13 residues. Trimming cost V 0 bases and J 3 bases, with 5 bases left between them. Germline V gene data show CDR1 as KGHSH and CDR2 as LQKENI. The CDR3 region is CASSPPGDYGYTF. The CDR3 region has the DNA TGTGCCAGCTCACCACCGGGGGACTATGGCTACACCTTC. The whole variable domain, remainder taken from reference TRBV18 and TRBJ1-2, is NAGVMQNPRHLVRRRGQEARLRCSPMKGHSHVYWYRQLPEEGLKFMVYLQKENIIDESGMPKERFSAEFPKEGPSILRIQQVVRGDSAAYFCASSPPGDYGYTFGSGTRLTVV.

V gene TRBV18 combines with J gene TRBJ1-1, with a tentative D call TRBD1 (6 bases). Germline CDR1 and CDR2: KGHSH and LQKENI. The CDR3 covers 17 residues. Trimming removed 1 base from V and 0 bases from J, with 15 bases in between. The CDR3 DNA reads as TGTGCCAGCTCACCACGCCTATTAACAGGGATGAACACTGAAGCTTTCTTT. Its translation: CASSPRLLTGMNTEAFF.

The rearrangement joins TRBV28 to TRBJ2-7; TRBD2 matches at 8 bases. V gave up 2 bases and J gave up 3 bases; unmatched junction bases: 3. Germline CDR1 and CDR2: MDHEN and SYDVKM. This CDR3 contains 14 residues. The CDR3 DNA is TGTGCCAGCAGTTTAGCCGGGACTAGCTACGAGCAGTACTTC. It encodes CASSLAGTSYEQYF. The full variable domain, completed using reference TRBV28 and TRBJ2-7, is DVKVTQSSRYLVKRTGEKVFLECVQDMDHENMFWYRQDPGLGLRLIYFSYDVKMKEKGDIPEGYSVSREKKERFSLILESASTNQTSMYLCASSLAGTSYEQYFGPGTRLTVT.

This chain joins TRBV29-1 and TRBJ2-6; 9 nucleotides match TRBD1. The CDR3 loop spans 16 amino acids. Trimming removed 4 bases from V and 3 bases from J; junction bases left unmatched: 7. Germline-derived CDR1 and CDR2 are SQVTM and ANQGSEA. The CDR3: CSVGGTGGNGANVLTF. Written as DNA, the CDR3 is TGCAGCGTTGGCGGAACAGGGGGCAATGGGGCCAACGTCCTGACTTTC.

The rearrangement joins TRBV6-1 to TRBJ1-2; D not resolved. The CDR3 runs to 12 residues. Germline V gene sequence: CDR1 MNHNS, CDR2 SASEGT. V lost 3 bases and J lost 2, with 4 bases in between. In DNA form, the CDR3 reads TGTGCCAGCAGTGAGGGGAACTATGGCTACACCTTC. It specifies CASSEGNYGYTF.

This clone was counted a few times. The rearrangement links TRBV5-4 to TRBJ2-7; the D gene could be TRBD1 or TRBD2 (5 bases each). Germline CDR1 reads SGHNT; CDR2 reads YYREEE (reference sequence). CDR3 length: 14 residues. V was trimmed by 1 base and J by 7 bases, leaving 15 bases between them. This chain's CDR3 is CASSLSGTALEQYF. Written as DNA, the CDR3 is TGTGCCAGCAGCTTGAGTGGGACGGCCCTTGAGCAGTACTTC.

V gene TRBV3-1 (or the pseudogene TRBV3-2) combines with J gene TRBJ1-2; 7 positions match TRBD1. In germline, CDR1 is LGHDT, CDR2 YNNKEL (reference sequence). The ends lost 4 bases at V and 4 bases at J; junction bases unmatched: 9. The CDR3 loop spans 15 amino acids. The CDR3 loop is CASSPGQERVYGYTF. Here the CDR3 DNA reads TGTGCCAGCAGCCCTGGACAGGAGCGAGTCTATGGCTACACCTTC.

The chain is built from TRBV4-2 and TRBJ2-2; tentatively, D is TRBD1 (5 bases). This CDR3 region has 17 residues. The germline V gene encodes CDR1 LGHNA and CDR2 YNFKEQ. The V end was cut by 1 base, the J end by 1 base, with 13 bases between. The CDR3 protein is CASSQGDWGLNTGELFF. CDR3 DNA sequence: TGTGCCAGCAGCCAAGGTGACTGGGGCTTGAACACCGGGGAGCTGTTTTTT.

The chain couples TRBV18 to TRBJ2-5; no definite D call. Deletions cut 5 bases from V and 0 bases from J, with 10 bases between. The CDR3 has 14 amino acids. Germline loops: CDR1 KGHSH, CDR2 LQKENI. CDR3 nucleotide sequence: TGTGCCAGCTCAAGTTCGTTGTACCAAGAGACCCAGTACTTC. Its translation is CASSSSLYQETQYF.

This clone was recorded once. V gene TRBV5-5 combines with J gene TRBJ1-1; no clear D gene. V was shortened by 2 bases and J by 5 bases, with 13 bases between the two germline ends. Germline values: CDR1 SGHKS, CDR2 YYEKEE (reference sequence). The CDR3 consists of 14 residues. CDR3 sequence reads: CASSLTARETEAFF. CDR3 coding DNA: TGTGCCAGCAGCTTAACAGCGAGGGAGACTGAAGCTTTCTTT. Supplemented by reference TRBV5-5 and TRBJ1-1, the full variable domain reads DAGVTQSPTHLIKTRGQQVTLRCSPISGHKSVSWYQQVLGQGPQFIFQYYEKEERGRGNFPDRFSARQFPNYSSELNVNALLLGDSALYLCASSLTARETEAFFGQGTRLTVV.

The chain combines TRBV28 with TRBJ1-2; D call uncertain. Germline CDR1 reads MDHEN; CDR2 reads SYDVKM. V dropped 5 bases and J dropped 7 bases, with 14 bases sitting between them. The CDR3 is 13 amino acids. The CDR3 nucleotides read TGTGCCAGCAGTCCCATGACTCCAGCTGGCTACACCTTC. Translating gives CASSPMTPAGYTF.

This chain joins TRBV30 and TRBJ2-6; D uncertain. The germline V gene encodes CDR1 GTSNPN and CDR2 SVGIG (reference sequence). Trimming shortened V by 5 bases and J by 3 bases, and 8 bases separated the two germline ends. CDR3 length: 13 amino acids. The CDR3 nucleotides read TGTGCCTGGGGACCCTTTGGGGCCAACGTCCTGACTTTC. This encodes CAWGPFGANVLTF.

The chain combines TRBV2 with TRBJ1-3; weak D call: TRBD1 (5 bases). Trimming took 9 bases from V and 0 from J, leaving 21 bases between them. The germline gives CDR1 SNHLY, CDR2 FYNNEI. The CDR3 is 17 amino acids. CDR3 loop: CASTSQGGTSSGNTIYF. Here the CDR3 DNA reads TGTGCCAGTACCTCCCAGGGTGGTACGAGCTCTGGAAACACCATATATTTT.

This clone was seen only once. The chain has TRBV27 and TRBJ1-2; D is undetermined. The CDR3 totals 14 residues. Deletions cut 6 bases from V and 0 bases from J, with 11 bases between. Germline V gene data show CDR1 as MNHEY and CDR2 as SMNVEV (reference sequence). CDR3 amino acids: CASRSAGSNYGYTF. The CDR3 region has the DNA TGTGCCAGCAGGTCAGCGGGATCTAACTATGGCTACACCTTC.

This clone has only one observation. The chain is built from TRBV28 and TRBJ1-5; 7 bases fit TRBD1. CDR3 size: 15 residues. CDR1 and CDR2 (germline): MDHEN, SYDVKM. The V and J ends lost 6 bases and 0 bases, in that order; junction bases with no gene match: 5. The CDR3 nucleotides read TGTGCCAGCAGATCGACAGGGTATAGCAATCAGCCCCAGCATTTT. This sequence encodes CASRSTGYSNQPQHF. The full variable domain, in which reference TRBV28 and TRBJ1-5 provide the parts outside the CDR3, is DVKVTQSSRYLVKRTGEKVFLECVQDMDHENMFWYRQDPGLGLRLIYFSYDVKMKEKGDIPEGYSVSREKKERFSLILESASTNQTSMYLCASRSTGYSNQPQHFGDGTRLSIL.